The clone carrying this T cell receptor beta chain has only a few counts. Antigen: not known. The sample originates from a study of T cell clonotyping in hematopoietic cell transplantation. Study-wide background: Blood collection times were about day -28 and days 30, 100, 180 posttransplant.

Produced via immunoSEQ multiplex PCR; TCRdb's table is partial and in-frame only. The table has over 1,500 clones, about 90% seen once. CDR3 length: 15 amino acids. The J segment lost 8 bases and the V segment lost 1 base, leaving 4 bases of the junction unmatched. The V gene's germline CDR1 is LNHDA and CDR2 SQIVND (reference sequence). Study conclusions and caveats: No sorting was done, leaving CD4 and CD8 contributions mixed. Pathologically expanded recipient clonotypes increased progressively from day 30 to day 180 as diversity fell. Higher Inverse Simpson Index values in graft donor and pretransplant recipient predicted broader posttransplant TCR diversity.

The specimen was PBMCs, collected at the time of graft-versus-host disease after allogeneic stem cell transplant. The sequence was obtained from a male patient aged 18-29 years who had an allogeneic stem cell transplant from a related donor, so the T cells may come from the graft donor. Some clones in this sample may be carry-over from other donors' samples. The chain uses TRBV19 and TRBJ2-1, with 11 bases lining up with TRBD2. The CDR3 sequence is CASSIGSGRADEQFF. CDR3 sequence (DNA): TGTGCCAGTAGTATAGGTAGCGGGAGGGCCGATGAGCAGTTCTTC.